The 9 T cell receptor beta chains presented below share a single source sample, sequenced in a study of blood T cell repertoires in COVID-19. Method: immunoSEQ multiplex PCR; TCRdb's copy keeps in-frame clones and lacks some. This sample has 69,000 or so clones, with roughly four fifths found just once. Sequencing input: peripheral blood. These receptors all come from a woman older than 75 with acute or convalescent COVID-19.

The chain is built from TRBV3-1 (or the pseudogene TRBV3-2) and TRBJ2-1, with 8 bases aligning to TRBD2. Germline CDR1 and CDR2: LGHDT and YNNKEL (reference sequence). Trimming removed 4 bases from V and 0 bases from J; junction bases left unmatched: 2. This CDR3 spans 15 amino acids. CDR3 region: CASSLAGLSYNEQFF. CDR3 sequence (DNA): TGTGCCAGCAGCCTAGCGGGGCTCTCCTACAATGAGCAGTTCTTC.

There are a few counts of this clone. The chain carries TRBV5-1 and TRBJ1-1; D ambiguous. CDR1 is SGHRS and CDR2 is YFSETQ in the germline V gene. V lost 4 bases to trimming and J lost 1 base, with 17 bases between them. CDR3 size: 16 residues. The CDR3 DNA reads as TGCGCCAGCAGCAAGAAGGACTCTTCCGAGAACACTGAAGCTTTCTTT. This gives the protein CASSKKDSSENTEAFF.

The chain carries TRBV5-8 and TRBJ1-6; D perhaps matches TRBD1 (6 bases). From germline, CDR1 is SGHTS and CDR2 YDEGEE. The V gene lost 6 bases and the J gene lost 5 bases, with 21 bases spanning the gap. The CDR3 has 17 residues. The CDR3 DNA reads as TGTGCCAGCACCCTGGGAAGGGGGAGATCTGATAATTCACCCCTCCACTTT. Encoded protein: CASTLGRGRSDNSPLHF.

This chain uses TRBV7-8 with TRBJ2-7; the D gene is possibly TRBD1 (5 bases). Germline assignment: CDR1 SGHVS and CDR2 FQNEAQ. The CDR3 has 14 amino acids. Trimming stripped 0 bases from V and 3 bases from J, with 9 bases between. The CDR3 sequence is CASSLAMQGYEQYF. The CDR3, as DNA: TGTGCCAGCAGCTTAGCTATGCAGGGCTACGAGCAGTACTTC.

The chain links TRBV9 to TRBJ1-2, with TRBD1 as a possible D gene (5 bases). V was pared by 0 bases and J by 2 bases, with 29 bases between. Germline V gives CDR1 SGDLS, CDR2 YYNGEE. The CDR3 length is 21 residues. The chain's CDR3 is CASSVATGGGQGAIINYGYTF. In nucleotides, the CDR3 is TGTGCCAGCAGCGTAGCTACGGGGGGTGGCCAGGGCGCCATTATCAACTATGGCTACACCTTC.

V and J are TRBV5-4 and TRBJ1-3; no firm D call. V lost 4 bases to trimming and J lost 0 bases, with 11 bases between them. This CDR3 region has 15 residues. CDR1 is SGHNT and CDR2 is YYREEE in the germline V gene (reference sequence). The CDR3 DNA is TGTGCCAGCAGCACCCCGGGGAGCTCTGGAAACACCATATATTTT. Protein: CASSTPGSSGNTIYF.

The rearrangement uses TRBV20-1 and TRBJ2-5, with D tentatively TRBD1 (5 bases). CDR1 and CDR2 from the germline V gene are DFQATT and SNEGSKA (reference sequence). The CDR3 has 14 amino acids. Trimming shortened V by 3 bases and J by 5 bases, and 16 bases separated the two germline ends. CDR3 in DNA: TGCAGTGCTAGTCGTGCAGGGCGGTATGAGACCCAGTACTTC. This sequence encodes CSASRAGRYETQYF.

The chain recombines TRBV2 with TRBJ1-6, with TRBD1 matching over 7 bases. Germline CDR1 SNHLY, CDR2 FYNNEI. The length of the CDR3 is 16 residues. V was pared by 5 bases and J by 8 bases, with 12 bases of the junction left unmatched. The DNA for the CDR3 is TGTGCCAGCAGTCTCGACAGGGATCGGTATGATTCACCCCTCCACTTT. It translates to CASSLDRDRYDSPLHF. The full variable domain, with the rest looked up from reference TRBV2 and TRBJ1-6, is EPEVTQTPSHQVTQMGQEVILRCVPISNHLYFYWYRQILGQKVEFLVSFYNNEISEKSEIFDDQFSVERPDGSNFTLKIRSTKLEDSAMYFCASSLDRDRYDSPLHFGNGTRLTVT.

The chain recombines TRBV6-5 with TRBJ1-6; the match to TRBD1 covers 9 bases. This CDR3 has 15 residues. Germline loops: CDR1 MNHEY, CDR2 SVGAGI. Trimming removed 6 bases from V and 8 bases from J; junction bases left unmatched: 8. CDR3 sequence reads: CASRPRDRDYSPLHF. DNA of the CDR3: TGTGCCAGCAGGCCGCGGGACAGGGATTATTCACCCCTCCACTTT.